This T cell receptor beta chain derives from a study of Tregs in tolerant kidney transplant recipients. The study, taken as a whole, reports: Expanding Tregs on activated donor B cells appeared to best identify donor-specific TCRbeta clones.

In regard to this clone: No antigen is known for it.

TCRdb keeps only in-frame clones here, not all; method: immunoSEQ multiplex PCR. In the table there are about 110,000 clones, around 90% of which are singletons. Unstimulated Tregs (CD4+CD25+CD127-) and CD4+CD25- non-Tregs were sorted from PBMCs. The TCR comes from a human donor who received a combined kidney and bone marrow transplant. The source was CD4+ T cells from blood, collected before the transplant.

CDR3 sequence (DNA): TGTGCCAGCAGCTTAGGCCTAGCGCAGATCTACGAGCAGTACTTC. Encoded protein: CASSLGLAQIYEQYF. The J gene is TRBJ2-7, the V gene TRBV11-2; D is possibly TRBD2 (6 bases). CDR1 SGHAT and CDR2 FQNNGV come from the germline V gene. This CDR3 contains 15 residues. With 1 base removed from V and 3 bases from J, the gap between germline ends came to 13 bases.